The 12 T cell receptor beta chains below come from one sample, sequenced in a study of blood T cells in healthy people across ages. For the second PCR, which ran for about 6 to 12 cycles, a sample-barcoded 5' primer and a J-beta primer mix were used. TCRdb ran MiXCR on the 5' RACE reads and lists one entry per CDR3 protein. The sample holds over 550,000 distinct CDR3 sequences, roughly 31% seen once. The material sequenced was blood. These receptors all come from a woman of 80 years or more in good health.

A few counts support this clonotype. V gene TRBV6-2 or TRBV6-3 combines with J gene TRBJ2-5; 9 bases line up with TRBD1. The germline CDR1 and CDR2 sequences are MNHEY and SVGEGT. The CDR3 totals 16 residues. After removal of 2 bases from V and 11 bases from J, the junction contained 15 bases not matched to a gene. CDR3 sequence reads: CASSYAPGQGGNEQYF. The CDR3 region has the DNA TGTGCCAGCAGTTACGCACCGGGACAGGGTGGGAATGAGCAGTACTTC.

J is TRBJ2-7 and V is TRBV20-1; possibly TRBD1 for D (6 bases). The CDR3 runs to 13 residues. V lost 6 bases, J lost 3 bases, and 15 bases lay in between. The germline CDR1 and CDR2 sequences are DFQATT and SNEGSKA (reference sequence). Here the CDR3 reads CSAAGQSGYEQYF. In nucleotides, the CDR3 is TGCAGTGCAGCTGGACAGAGCGGCTACGAGCAGTACTTC.

This chain uses TRBV20-1 with TRBJ1-5; D is unclear. V lost 3 bases, J lost 7 bases, and 22 bases lay in between. The germline V gene encodes CDR1 DFQATT and CDR2 SNEGSKA (reference sequence). The CDR3 spans 16 residues. The CDR3 sequence: CSASEFASPRGQPQHF. The CDR3 region has the DNA TGCAGTGCTAGTGAGTTCGCGTCGCCGAGAGGACAGCCCCAGCATTTT.

To note about this clonotype: A much more abundant neighbour one base away suggests this may be a read error. The chain joins TRBV6-6 to TRBJ2-1; D may be TRBD2 (7 bases). CDR3 length: 15 residues. V lost 2 bases to trimming and J lost 9 bases, with 17 bases between them. Germline CDR1 MNHNY, CDR2 SVGAGI (reference sequence). CDR3: CASSYKGGADSEQFF. In DNA, the CDR3 is TGTGCCAGCAGTTACAAGGGGGGGGCCGACAGTGAGCAGTTCTTC.

As concerns this clonotype: A much larger clone lies one base from this, so it may be a read error. The V call is TRBV29-1, the J call TRBJ1-1; 7 bases match TRBD1. There are 12 residues in the CDR3. The germline V gene encodes CDR1 SQVTM and CDR2 ANQGSEA. V lost 7 bases, J lost 4 bases, and 6 bases stayed unmatched. The CDR3: CSGDRDGTEAFF. In DNA, the CDR3 is TGCAGCGGCGACAGGGATGGCACTGAAGCTTTCTTT.

The rearrangement joins TRBV27 to TRBJ1-1; 9 nucleotides agree with TRBD1. Germline-derived CDR1 and CDR2 are MNHEY and SMNVEV (reference sequence). V lost 4 bases, J lost 5 bases, and 11 bases stayed unmatched. This CDR3 has 16 amino acids. In nucleotides, the CDR3 is TGTGCCAGCAGTTCTAACAGGGGGCTGGAAGGAACTGAAGCTTTCTTT. Protein sequence: CASSSNRGLEGTEAFF.

This rearrangement joins TRBV19 to TRBJ2-1; TRBD2 is a possible D gene (6 bases). Looked up from germline, CDR1 is LNHDA and CDR2 is SQIVND (reference sequence). The CDR3 spans 15 residues. Deletions cut 5 bases from V and 7 bases from J, with 18 bases between. CDR3 nucleotide sequence: TGTGCCAGTAGTTGGTTGGGTGTGGGGGGAAATGAGCAGTTCTTC. Its translation: CASSWLGVGGNEQFF. The complete variable domain, with remaining parts taken from reference TRBV19 and TRBJ2-1, reads DGGITQSPKYLFRKEGQNVTLSCEQNLNHDAMYWYRQDPGQGLRLIYYSQIVNDFQKGDIAEGYSVSREKKESFPLTVTSAQKNPTAFYLCASSWLGVGGNEQFFGPGTRLTVL.

This clonotype was picked up many times. The rearrangement uses TRBV4-2 and TRBJ1-5, with 7 positions matching TRBD1. Trimming cost V 3 bases and J 1 base; bases outside gene matches: 6. The CDR3 consists of 16 residues. CDR1 LGHNA and CDR2 YNFKEQ come from the germline V gene. The CDR3 region has the DNA TGTGCCAGCAGCCAGGGGGACAGCCTGAGCAATCAGCCCCAGCATTTT. It yields the protein CASSQGDSLSNQPQHF.

This clonotype was counted many times. The chain links TRBV5-1 to TRBJ1-1; no definite D call. Germline CDR1 SGHRS, CDR2 YFSETQ. V was cut by 0 bases and J by 0 bases, with 9 bases left in between. This CDR3 is built from 15 residues. The CDR3 coding sequence is TGCGCCAGCAGCTTGGCCGTATCCGTGAACACTGAAGCTTTCTTT. It codes for CASSLAVSVNTEAFF.

This clonotype has only a few counts. This chain joins TRBV28 and TRBJ2-1, with 8 bases matching TRBD1. Germline CDR1 MDHEN, CDR2 SYDVKM. Trimming cost V 5 bases and J 6 bases; bases outside gene matches: 6. The length of the CDR3 is 14 residues. The CDR3 loop reads CASSRTGNPNEQFF. The CDR3, as DNA: TGTGCCAGCAGTAGGACAGGGAACCCCAATGAGCAGTTCTTC.

The chain uses TRBV5-6 and TRBJ1-4, with D possibly matching TRBD1 (5 bases). The length of the CDR3 is 16 residues. With 1 base removed from V and 6 bases from J, the gap between germline ends came to 16 bases. Germline assignment: CDR1 SGHDT and CDR2 YYEEEE. The CDR3 nucleotides are TGTGCCAGCAGCTTGAGGGGCGAAAGGGTTGATGAAAAACTGTTTTTT. Its protein product is CASSLRGERVDEKLFF.

This clonotype has a count of ten or more. The chain is built from TRBV7-2 and TRBJ1-6, with D perhaps matching TRBD1 (5 bases). Looked up from germline, CDR1 is SGHTA and CDR2 is FQGNSA. The CDR3 loop spans 20 amino acids. V lost 5 bases, J lost 5 bases, and 28 bases lay in between. The CDR3 sequence is CASSRAIRGWSAPDNSPLHF. The DNA for the CDR3 is TGTGCCAGCAGCCGGGCCATTAGGGGTTGGTCCGCCCCCGATAATTCACCCCTCCACTTT.